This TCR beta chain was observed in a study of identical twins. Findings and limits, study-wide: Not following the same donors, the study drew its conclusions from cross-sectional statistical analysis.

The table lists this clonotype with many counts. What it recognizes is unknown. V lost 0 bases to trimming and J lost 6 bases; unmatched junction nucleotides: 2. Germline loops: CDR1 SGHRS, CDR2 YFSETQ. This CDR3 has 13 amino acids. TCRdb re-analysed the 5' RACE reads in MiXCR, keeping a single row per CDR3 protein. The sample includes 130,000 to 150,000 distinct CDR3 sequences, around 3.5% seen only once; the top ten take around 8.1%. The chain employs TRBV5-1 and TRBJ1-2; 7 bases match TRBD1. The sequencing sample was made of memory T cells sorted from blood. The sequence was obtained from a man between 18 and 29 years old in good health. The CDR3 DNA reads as TGCGCCAGCAGCTTGGCGACAGGGAATGGCTACACCTTC. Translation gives CASSLATGNGYTF.